The 24 T cell receptor beta chains listed next were all sequenced from one sample in a study of blood T cell repertoires in COVID-19. Using immunoSEQ multiplex PCR, the repertoire was profiled, and TCRdb retains in-frame clones only, with some absent. The table lists about 56,000 clones, more than 70% of them singletons. The specimen was peripheral blood. Source of these receptors: a human donor in a cohort sampled during active COVID-19.

V usage is TRBV3-1 (or the pseudogene TRBV3-2) and J usage is TRBJ2-3; D gene uncertain. Germline V lookup: CDR1 LGHDT, CDR2 YNNKEL (reference sequence). The V and J ends lost 4 bases and 2 bases respectively, with 4 bases between them. This CDR3 region has 12 residues. DNA for the CDR3: TGTGCCAGCAGCCTCATCACAGATACGCAGTATTTT. Its protein is CASSLITDTQYF.

The gene calls are TRBV7-2 and TRBJ2-1, with no clear D. Trimming shortened V by 3 bases and J by 8 bases, and 11 bases separated the two germline ends. Per the germline V gene, CDR1 is SGHTA and CDR2 is FQGNSA. The CDR3 extends over 13 amino acids. The CDR3 DNA reads TGTGCCAGCAGCTTTAACTTCCGGGATGAGCAGTTCTTC. Protein product: CASSFNFRDEQFF.

The chain links TRBV6-5 to TRBJ2-1, with 8 bases that match TRBD2. The CDR3 is 15 amino acids. V dropped 7 bases and J dropped 6; count of bases not matched to a gene: 11. From germline, CDR1 is MNHEY and CDR2 SVGAGI. The CDR3: CASTSYSRGANEQFF. CDR3 nucleotide sequence: TGTGCCAGCACCTCTTATTCGCGGGGGGCCAATGAGCAGTTCTTC.

The chain recombines TRBV9 with TRBJ1-1; 10 bases line up with TRBD1. The CDR3 consists of 13 residues. Trimming removed 0 bases from V and 12 bases from J; junction bases left unmatched: 5. Germline V gene lookup returns CDR1 SGDLS and CDR2 YYNGEE. Here the CDR3 reads CASSVGTGGTTFF. CDR3 nucleotide sequence: TGTGCCAGCAGCGTAGGGACAGGGGGTACGACTTTCTTT.

This rearrangement joins TRBV7-9 to TRBJ2-7; TRBD1 matches 7 bases. The trim removed 5 bases at V and 4 bases at J, leaving 8 bases unmatched. The CDR3 covers 14 residues. Germline CDR1 SEHNR, CDR2 FQNEAQ (reference sequence). CDR3 sequence reads: CASSPRTGEYEQYF. The CDR3 DNA is TGTGCCAGCAGCCCTAGGACAGGAGAGTACGAGCAGTACTTC.

The rearrangement uses TRBV4-2 and TRBJ1-2, with TRBD1 matching over 8 bases. Trimming cost V 3 bases and J 4 bases; bases outside gene matches: 7. Germline CDR1 is LGHNA and CDR2 is YNFKEQ. CDR3 length: 15 residues. CDR3 DNA sequence: TGTGCCAGCAGCCATCCGACAGGGGCAGGCTATGGCTACACCTTC. This codes for CASSHPTGAGYGYTF.

The V call is TRBV7-2, the J call TRBJ1-5, with D possibly TRBD1 on 6 matching bases. The CDR3 sequence is 13 residues long. Germline V gives CDR1 SGHTA, CDR2 FQGNSA. Trimming stripped 5 bases from V and 4 bases from J, with 9 bases between. The chain's CDR3 is CASSQDRNQPQHF. CDR3 sequence (DNA): TGTGCCAGCAGCCAGGACAGAAATCAGCCCCAGCATTTT.

V gene TRBV12-3 or TRBV12-4 combines with J gene TRBJ1-2, with D perhaps matching TRBD1 (5 bases). V was trimmed by 2 bases and J by 7 bases, leaving 11 bases between them. The CDR3 sequence is 13 residues long. The CDR3: CASSLRGLGGYTF. For the CDR3, the DNA is TGTGCCAGCAGTTTACGGGGACTTGGTGGCTACACCTTC.

The J gene is TRBJ2-2, the V gene TRBV3-1 (or the pseudogene TRBV3-2); 8 nucleotides agree with TRBD1. Trimming removed 1 base from V and 0 bases from J; junction bases left unmatched: 4. Germline CDR1 LGHDT, CDR2 YNNKEL (reference sequence). The CDR3 loop spans 17 amino acids. The CDR3 DNA is TGTGCCAGCAGCCAAGCTTTGACAGGGGCGAACACCGGGGAGCTGTTTTTT. It yields the protein CASSQALTGANTGELFF.

This rearrangement joins TRBV10-2 to TRBJ1-5; possible D gene TRBD1, 5 bases. From germline, CDR1 is WSHSY and CDR2 SAAADI. V shed 5 bases and J shed 4 bases, with 9 bases lying between them. This CDR3 region has 13 residues. The DNA of the CDR3 is TGCGCCAGCAGTACCGACAGAAATCAGCCCCAGCATTTT. Translated, it gives CASSTDRNQPQHF.

The CDR3 DNA reads TGTGCCAGCAGTTACGACAGCCCGGGGGGCGAGCAGTACTTC. Translating it yields CASSYDSPGGEQYF. The rearrangement joins TRBV6-5 to TRBJ2-7, with 7 bases matching TRBD2. Germline V gives CDR1 MNHEY, CDR2 SVGAGI. The ends lost 2 bases at V and 6 bases at J; junction bases unmatched: 7. The CDR3 contains 14 residues.

In its sample, this clone was seen once. V and J are TRBV5-1 and TRBJ1-1, with D maybe TRBD1 (6 bases). The V gene's germline CDR1 is SGHRS and CDR2 YFSETQ. Trimming took 3 bases from V and 1 from J, leaving 10 bases between them. The CDR3 runs to 14 residues. Here the CDR3 reads CASSYGQTNTEAFF. For the CDR3, the DNA is TGCGCCAGCAGCTATGGACAGACGAACACTGAAGCTTTCTTT.

The rearrangement uses TRBV10-2 and TRBJ1-6; D might be TRBD1 (5 bases). The CDR3 extends over 16 amino acids. Germline-derived CDR1 and CDR2 are WSHSY and SAAADI. Trimming took 2 bases from V and 9 from J, leaving 17 bases between them. CDR3 bases: TGCGCCAGCAGTGAGACCTCAGCGGGGACTGGTTCACCCCTCCACTTT. It is translated as CASSETSAGTGSPLHF.

This chain joins TRBV5-4 and TRBJ2-1; TRBD1 matches 9 bases. With 4 bases clipped from V and 4 bases from J, the junction kept 6 bases outside the gene matches. This CDR3 has 15 residues. Looked up from germline, CDR1 is SGHNT and CDR2 is YYREEE (reference sequence). The CDR3 region has the DNA TGTGCCAGCAGCCGGACAGGGGCGGGGTACAATGAGCAGTTCTTC. It translates to CASSRTGAGYNEQFF.

The rearrangement links TRBV7-8 to TRBJ2-7; 7 bases match TRBD1. The J segment lost 5 bases and the V segment lost 0 bases, leaving 10 bases of the junction unmatched. Per the germline V gene, CDR1 is SGHVS and CDR2 is FQNEAQ. The CDR3 runs 16 residues. CDR3 in DNA: TGTGCCAGCAGCTTAGCGGCGGACAGGCGCTGGGACGAGCAGTACTTC. It codes for CASSLAADRRWDEQYF.

J is TRBJ1-4 and V is TRBV19; D is unclear. Germline loops: CDR1 LNHDA, CDR2 SQIVND (reference sequence). The V gene lost 4 bases and the J gene lost 3 bases, with 9 bases spanning the gap. This CDR3 is built from 14 residues. The CDR3 bases are TGTGCCAGTAGTACGAGGGATGCTAATGAAAAACTGTTTTTT. The encoded protein is CASSTRDANEKLFF.

This sequence joins TRBV11-2 and TRBJ2-1, with 8 nucleotides matching TRBD1. CDR1 and CDR2 (germline): SGHAT, FQNNGV. Trimming removed 5 bases from V and 2 bases from J; junction bases left unmatched: 11. The CDR3 is 17 residues long. The CDR3 region has the DNA TGTGCCAGCAGCCCTGGACAGGGAGGATTCACCTACAATGAGCAGTTCTTC. Its translation: CASSPGQGGFTYNEQFF.

This clone is a singleton in its sample. The V call is TRBV18, the J call TRBJ1-1; D gene uncertain. V lost 6 bases to trimming and J lost 8 bases, with 10 bases between them. The CDR3 loop spans 11 amino acids. From germline, CDR1 is KGHSH and CDR2 LQKENI. CDR3 sequence (DNA): TGTGCCAGCTCGGAGAGCGGGGAAGCTTTCTTT. It specifies CASSESGEAFF.

This clone was seen just once. The chain couples TRBV7-8 to TRBJ1-2; D is undetermined. V gave up 1 base and J gave up 5 bases, with 5 bases separating them. Per germline, CDR1 SGHVS and CDR2 FQNEAQ. The CDR3 extends over 12 amino acids. CDR3 in DNA: TGTGCCAGCAGCTTAGGCGGATATGGCTACACCTTC. Its protein is CASSLGGYGYTF.

This clone has only a few counts. The chain is built from TRBV27 and TRBJ1-2; 8 nucleotides line up with TRBD1. J was trimmed by 0 bases and V by 7 bases; bases with no gene match: 4. CDR1 and CDR2 from the germline V gene are MNHEY and SMNVEV (reference sequence). This CDR3 contains 14 residues. The CDR3 spells CASTQGASNYGYTF. As DNA, the CDR3 is TGTGCCAGCACGCAGGGGGCATCTAACTATGGCTACACCTTC.

This chain connects TRBV5-1 to TRBJ2-2, with 10 bases aligning to TRBD2. CDR1 and CDR2 (germline): SGHRS, YFSETQ. This CDR3 is built from 15 residues. Trimming removed 0 bases from V and 6 bases from J; junction bases left unmatched: 2. The CDR3 DNA reads TGCGCCAGCAGCTTGGGGCTAGCGGGGGCCGGGGAGCTGTTTTTT. As protein: CASSLGLAGAGELFF.

The chain joins TRBV2 to TRBJ2-4; D unresolved. CDR1 and CDR2 from the germline V gene are SNHLY and FYNNEI. The CDR3 runs 14 residues. V was trimmed by 3 bases and J by 4 bases, leaving 10 bases between them. The CDR3 sequence: CASSEGQVKNIQYF. The CDR3 nucleotides are TGTGCCAGCAGTGAGGGTCAGGTTAAAAACATTCAGTACTTC.

V is TRBV7-9 and J is TRBJ1-6, with TRBD1 as a possible D gene (6 bases). The CDR3 runs 17 residues. In germline, CDR1 is SEHNR, CDR2 FQNEAQ (reference sequence). Trimming shortened V by 1 base and J by 0 bases, and 10 bases separated the two germline ends. Here the CDR3 reads CASSLGMDSSYNSPLHF. The CDR3 DNA reads TGTGCCAGCAGCTTAGGGATGGACAGCTCCTATAATTCACCCCTCCACTTT.

The J gene is TRBJ2-5, the V gene TRBV12-5, with 10 bases that match TRBD2. The J segment lost 1 base and the V segment lost 1 base, leaving 9 bases of the junction unmatched. This CDR3 spans 18 amino acids. Germline V CDR1 and CDR2: LGHNT, FRNRAP. The CDR3 DNA is TGTGCTAGTGGTTTGGAAAAACTACTAGCGGGGTTCCAAGAGACCCAGTACTTC. Translation: CASGLEKLLAGFQETQYF.